These 16 T cell receptor beta chains were all obtained from the same sample, sequenced in a study of T-cell reconstitution after alpha-beta-depleted transplantation in children. Preparation of the TCRbeta library was carried out with unique molecular identifiers. TCRdb ran MiXCR on the PCR reads and lists one entry per CDR3 protein. The data contain just over 950,000 distinct CDR3 sequences, about 29% of them singletons. Here the sequenced sample was PBMCs, mostly from graft donor cells, taken 360 days after TCRalphabeta/CD19-depleted stem cell transplant. The receptors come from a boy in the first two years of life who had a stem cell transplant for SCID, so the T cells may come from the graft donor.

The chain combines TRBV9 with TRBJ2-1; D unresolved. Germline loops: CDR1 SGDLS, CDR2 YYNGEE. Trimming took 3 bases from V and 2 from J, leaving 6 bases between them. The CDR3 length is 13 residues. CDR3 in amino acids: CASSAATYNEQFF. CDR3 DNA: TGTGCCAGCAGCGCTGCTACCTACAATGAGCAGTTCTTC. The full variable domain, rest sourced from reference TRBV9 and TRBJ2-1, is DSGVTQTPKHLITATGQRVTLRCSPRSGDLSVYWYQQSLDQGLQFLIQYYNGEERAKGNILERFSAQQFPDLHSELNLSSLELGDSALYFCASSAATYNEQFFGPGTRLTVL.

V gene TRBV15 combines with J gene TRBJ2-7; 11 positions match TRBD1. With 0 bases clipped from V and 5 bases from J, the junction kept 6 bases outside the gene matches. The CDR3 sequence is 16 residues long. The germline gives CDR1 LNHNV, CDR2 YYDKDF (reference sequence). The CDR3 reads CATSRDPGTGGDEQYF. The CDR3 DNA follows: TGTGCCACCAGCAGAGATCCCGGGACAGGGGGGGACGAGCAGTACTTC.

This clonotype appeared a few times. CDR3 in amino acids: CSVEVGLRGGELFF. The CDR3 nucleotides are TGCAGCGTTGAGGTGGGCCTCCGAGGCGGGGAGCTGTTTTTT. The chain couples TRBV29-1 to TRBJ2-2, with D uncertain. This CDR3 contains 14 residues. The germline gives CDR1 SQVTM, CDR2 ANQGSEA. The ends were cut back, 3 bases at V and 7 bases at J, with 15 bases in the middle.

This clonotype was observed a few times. This chain uses TRBV7-2 with TRBJ1-1, with D hard to call. Germline CDR1 and CDR2: SGHTA and FQGNSA. The CDR3 extends over 15 amino acids. The V end was cut by 1 base, the J end by 0 bases, with 9 bases between. The CDR3 region has the DNA TGTGCCAGCAGCTTAGGGGCAGGAGTGAACACTGAAGCTTTCTTT. Translation gives CASSLGAGVNTEAFF.

This clonotype was seen a few times. The chain couples TRBV28 to TRBJ2-2; D remains unclear. The V end was cut by 4 bases, the J end by 6 bases, with 6 bases between. CDR3 length: 12 residues. Germline values: CDR1 MDHEN, CDR2 SYDVKM. CDR3 sequence reads: CASSSLPGELFF. The DNA of the CDR3 is TGTGCCAGCAGTTCCCTCCCCGGGGAGCTGTTTTTT.

V is TRBV7-9 and J is TRBJ2-5; 7 bases match TRBD1. This CDR3 is 15 amino acids long. Trimming took 5 bases from V and 1 from J; bases not matched to a gene: 7. CDR1 is SEHNR, CDR2 FQNEAQ, per germline (reference sequence). DNA for the CDR3: TGTGCCAGCAGCCCCGGACAGGCCCCCCAAGAGACCCAGTACTTC. Encoded protein: CASSPGQAPQETQYF. Supplemented by reference TRBV7-9 and TRBJ2-5, the full variable domain reads DTGVSQNPRHKITKRGQNVTFRCDPISEHNRLYWYRQTLGQGPEFLTYFQNEAQLEKSRLLSDRFSAERPKGSFSTLEIQRTEQGDSAMYLCASSPGQAPQETQYFGPGTRLLVL.

In this sample, this clonotype turned up a few times. The V gene is TRBV7-2, the J gene TRBJ2-5, with D perhaps matching TRBD2 (6 bases). Germline V CDR1 and CDR2: SGHTA, FQGNSA. Deletions cut 0 bases from V and 5 bases from J, with 13 bases between. This CDR3 has 15 amino acids. CDR3 sequence: CASSLAGLVGETQYF. In DNA form, the CDR3 reads TGTGCCAGCAGCTTAGCGGGACTGGTGGGTGAGACCCAGTACTTC. The full variable domain, rest sourced from reference TRBV7-2 and TRBJ2-5, is GAGVSQSPSNKVTEKGKDVELRCDPISGHTALYWYRQSLGQGLEFLIYFQGNSAPDKSGLPSDRFSAERTGGSVSTLTIQRTQQEDSAVYLCASSLAGLVGETQYFGPGTRLLVL.

This chain connects TRBV9 to TRBJ2-3; perhaps TRBD2 as D (6 bases). V was clipped by 4 bases and J by 2 bases, with 14 bases between them. Per germline, CDR1 SGDLS and CDR2 YYNGEE. CDR3 length: 15 residues. CDR3: CASSRQRATTDTQYF. The CDR3, as DNA: TGTGCCAGCAGCCGCCAGCGGGCGACCACAGATACGCAGTATTTT.

The V call is TRBV5-1, the J call TRBJ2-1; no firm D call. Trimming took off 2 bases at V and 4 bases at J, with 7 bases between the two ends. Germline CDR1 and CDR2: SGHRS and YFSETQ. There are 13 residues in the CDR3. The CDR3 sequence is CASSFELYNEQFF. CDR3 DNA: TGCGCCAGCAGCTTCGAACTTTACAATGAGCAGTTCTTC.

This clonotype was recorded once. The chain recombines TRBV12-3 or TRBV12-4 with TRBJ1-1, with 8 bases that match TRBD1. The junction had 4 bases not matched to a gene; V was cut back by 7 bases and J by 0 bases. There are 14 residues in the CDR3. Written as DNA, the CDR3 is TGTGCCAGCACCATGGACAGGGTGAACACTGAAGCTTTCTTT. Translating it yields CASTMDRVNTEAFF.

The table lists this clonotype with a few counts. V and J are TRBV5-1 and TRBJ1-5; D might be TRBD1 (5 bases). The CDR3 has 16 residues. Germline V gives CDR1 SGHRS, CDR2 YFSETQ. V lost 4 bases, J lost 3 bases, and 17 bases lay in between. DNA for the CDR3: TGCGCCAGCAGCCTTGGCGTCGCGGGGGTCAATCAGCCCCAGCATTTT. Its protein product is CASSLGVAGVNQPQHF.

This clonotype was observed a few times. The chain couples TRBV20-1 to TRBJ2-4; unclear D gene. Germline CDR1 DFQATT, CDR2 SNEGSKA (reference sequence). The CDR3 sequence is 12 residues long. The germline V and J ends were trimmed by 6 bases and 4 bases, with 10 bases remaining between them. The CDR3 sequence: CSAPTLKNIQYF. The CDR3 DNA reads as TGCAGTGCGCCCACCTTAAAAAACATTCAGTACTTC.

This clonotype occurred a few times. The V call is TRBV20-1, the J call TRBJ2-3, with 7 bases that match TRBD2. Germline V gene data show CDR1 as DFQATT and CDR2 as SNEGSKA (reference sequence). The CDR3 has 21 residues. V was pared by 1 base and J by 2 bases, with 24 bases of the junction left unmatched. This CDR3 is CSARGPFPRSLLADITDTQYF. The CDR3 DNA is TGCAGTGCTAGAGGCCCCTTCCCTAGGTCCCTCCTAGCGGACATCACAGATACGCAGTATTTT.

The chain links TRBV7-2 to TRBJ2-3, with D perhaps matching TRBD1 (6 bases). This CDR3 has 14 residues. Between the trimmed V and J ends, which lost 5 bases and 5 bases, there was a span of 14 bases. CDR1 and CDR2 (germline): SGHTA, FQGNSA. The CDR3 bases are TGTGCCAGCAGCCTAGGGGGTTATGGAGATACGCAGTATTTT. It encodes CASSLGGYGDTQYF.

This clonotype was picked up a small number of times. V usage is TRBV29-1 and J usage is TRBJ1-2, with a weak D call TRBD1 (5 bases). CDR1 SQVTM and CDR2 ANQGSEA come from the germline V gene. Trimming removed 4 bases at V and 7 bases at J, with 16 bases between. The CDR3 contains 13 residues. The CDR3: CSVVTRVYRGYTF. The CDR3 DNA follows: TGCAGCGTTGTTACCAGGGTGTATCGTGGCTACACCTTC.

V usage is TRBV5-1 and J usage is TRBJ1-1; D ambiguous. The CDR3 has 17 residues. V was clipped by 4 bases and J by 0 bases, with 19 bases between them. Looked up from germline, CDR1 is SGHRS and CDR2 is YFSETQ. CDR3 bases: TGCGCCAGCAGCGAGGTGGGCAGTCGGTATCTGAACACTGAAGCTTTCTTT. Encoded protein: CASSEVGSRYLNTEAFF.